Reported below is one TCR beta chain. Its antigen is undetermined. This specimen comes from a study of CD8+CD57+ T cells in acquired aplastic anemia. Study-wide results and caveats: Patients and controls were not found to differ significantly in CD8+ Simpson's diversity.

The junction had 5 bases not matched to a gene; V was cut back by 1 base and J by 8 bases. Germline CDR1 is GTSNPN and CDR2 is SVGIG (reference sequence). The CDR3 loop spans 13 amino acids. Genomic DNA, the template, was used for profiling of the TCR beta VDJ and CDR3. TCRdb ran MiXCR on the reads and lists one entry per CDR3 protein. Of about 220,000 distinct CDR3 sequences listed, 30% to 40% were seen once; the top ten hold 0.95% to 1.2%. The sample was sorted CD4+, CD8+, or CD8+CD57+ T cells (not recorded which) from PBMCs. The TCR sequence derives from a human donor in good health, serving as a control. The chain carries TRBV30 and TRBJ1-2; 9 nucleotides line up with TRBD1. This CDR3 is CAWSEQGARGYTF. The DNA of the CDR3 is TGTGCCTGGAGTGAACAGGGGGCGCGGGGCTACACCTTC.